The sequence of this TCR beta chain was determined in a study of blood T cell repertoires in COVID-19 (dated by TCRdb to 2018 to 2021). Looking at the study overall: Samples from collaborators originated in the United States, Italy and Spain and spanned both the acute and convalescent phases of COVID-19. The material from the prospective study consisted of cDNA or gDNA derived from T cells, B-cell-depleted T cells, or PBMCs. Subjects who had been exposed to COVID-19, were actively infected with it, or had recovered from it provided the deeply sampled blood TCRbeta repertoires that made up the dataset. The repertoires were released in a freely available public database meant as a resource for research on the immune response to SARS-CoV-2. Samples were obtained from the ongoing ImmuneRACE study (first 160 participants) and from 950 to 1,500 subjects provided by 6 global collaborators. The sample metadata nearly always contained a de-identified subject ID, COVID-19 status, age in years and sex. Where HLA class I and class II types were available, the types were taken from metadata supplied by the sample provider, not from assay-based typing.

Overall study outcomes, separate from this receptor: Clinical and demographic metadata were provided uncurated, with the amount varying by source and participant.

The CDR3 contains 18 residues, cysteine and phenylalanine counted. Kept here is only the CDR3 DNA, which spans 54 bases and is read in frame from base 1. Trimming takes 3 bases from V and 0 bases from J, and the germline ends sit 19 bases apart. Worth noting for this clone: This receptor's antigen is unknown. Base-call qualities are not available, and no considerably larger clone is one nucleotide away.

In the prospective study, participants were roughly 18 to 100 years old, resided in 20 to 30 geographic areas of the United States, and were enrolled through a virtual design. Cohort assignment in the prospective study relied on participant-reported clinical history from a screening survey and a study questionnaire. Each participant in the prospective study had whole blood, serum and a nasopharyngeal or oropharyngeal swab collected by mobile phlebotomists. Prospective study participants could optionally give additional blood draws and questionnaires over an approximately two-month period. Before DNA extraction, blood samples from the prospective study were shipped at room temperature or frozen. TCRbeta CDR3 regions were amplified from genomic DNA by means of the immunoSEQ Assay, a bias-controlled multiplex PCR. On the authors' methods: Nucleated cell counts per sample were estimated from amplification of reference gene primers within the assay. Sequence reads were collapsed and filtered to measure the absolute abundance of every unique TCRbeta CDR3 rearrangement. For each sample, productive Simpson clonality was calculated as the square root of Simpson's diversity index over productive rearrangements. TCRdb's version of the immuneACCESS table is confined to in-frame rearrangements and falls short of the full clone set. An unresolved V gene accounts for under half of the shortfall where checked; the remainder is of unknown origin. V, J and clone size derive from that table, while D and trimming were established from the DNA sequence. The table for this sample lists under 55,000 clones; 70% to 85% of them were counted only once. The ten biggest clones cover approximately 5% of the sample.

The rearranged segments are TRBV5-3 and TRBJ1-3, and the D gene may be TRBD1, 6 bases matching. TRBV5-3 is known as an ORF, though its function is uncertain. The TCR comes from a woman aged 45-65 years with acute COVID-19. The sample consisted of PBMCs or T cells enriched from blood (not recorded which). This receptor has the CDR3 CARSYSRDTRISGNTIYF. In nucleotides, the sequence is TGTGCCAGAAGCTACTCCCGGGACACCCGGATCTCTGGAAACACCATATATTTT.